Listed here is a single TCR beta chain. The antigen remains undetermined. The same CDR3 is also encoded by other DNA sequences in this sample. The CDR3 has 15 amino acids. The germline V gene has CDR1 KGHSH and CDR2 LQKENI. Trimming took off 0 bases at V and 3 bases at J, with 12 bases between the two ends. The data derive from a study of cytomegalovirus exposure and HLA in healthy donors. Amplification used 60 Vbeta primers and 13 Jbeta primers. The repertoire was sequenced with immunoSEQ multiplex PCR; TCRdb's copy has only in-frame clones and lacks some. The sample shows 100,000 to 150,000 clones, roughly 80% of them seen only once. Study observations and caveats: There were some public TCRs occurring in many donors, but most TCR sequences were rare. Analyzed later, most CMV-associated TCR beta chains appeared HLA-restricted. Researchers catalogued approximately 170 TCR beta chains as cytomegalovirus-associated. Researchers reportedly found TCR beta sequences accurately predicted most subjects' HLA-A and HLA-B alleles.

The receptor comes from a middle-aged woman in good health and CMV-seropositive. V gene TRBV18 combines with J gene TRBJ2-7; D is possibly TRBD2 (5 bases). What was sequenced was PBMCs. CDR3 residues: CASSPPGVPNYEQYF. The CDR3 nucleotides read TGTGCCAGCTCACCACCCGGGGTGCCCAACTACGAGCAGTACTTC.